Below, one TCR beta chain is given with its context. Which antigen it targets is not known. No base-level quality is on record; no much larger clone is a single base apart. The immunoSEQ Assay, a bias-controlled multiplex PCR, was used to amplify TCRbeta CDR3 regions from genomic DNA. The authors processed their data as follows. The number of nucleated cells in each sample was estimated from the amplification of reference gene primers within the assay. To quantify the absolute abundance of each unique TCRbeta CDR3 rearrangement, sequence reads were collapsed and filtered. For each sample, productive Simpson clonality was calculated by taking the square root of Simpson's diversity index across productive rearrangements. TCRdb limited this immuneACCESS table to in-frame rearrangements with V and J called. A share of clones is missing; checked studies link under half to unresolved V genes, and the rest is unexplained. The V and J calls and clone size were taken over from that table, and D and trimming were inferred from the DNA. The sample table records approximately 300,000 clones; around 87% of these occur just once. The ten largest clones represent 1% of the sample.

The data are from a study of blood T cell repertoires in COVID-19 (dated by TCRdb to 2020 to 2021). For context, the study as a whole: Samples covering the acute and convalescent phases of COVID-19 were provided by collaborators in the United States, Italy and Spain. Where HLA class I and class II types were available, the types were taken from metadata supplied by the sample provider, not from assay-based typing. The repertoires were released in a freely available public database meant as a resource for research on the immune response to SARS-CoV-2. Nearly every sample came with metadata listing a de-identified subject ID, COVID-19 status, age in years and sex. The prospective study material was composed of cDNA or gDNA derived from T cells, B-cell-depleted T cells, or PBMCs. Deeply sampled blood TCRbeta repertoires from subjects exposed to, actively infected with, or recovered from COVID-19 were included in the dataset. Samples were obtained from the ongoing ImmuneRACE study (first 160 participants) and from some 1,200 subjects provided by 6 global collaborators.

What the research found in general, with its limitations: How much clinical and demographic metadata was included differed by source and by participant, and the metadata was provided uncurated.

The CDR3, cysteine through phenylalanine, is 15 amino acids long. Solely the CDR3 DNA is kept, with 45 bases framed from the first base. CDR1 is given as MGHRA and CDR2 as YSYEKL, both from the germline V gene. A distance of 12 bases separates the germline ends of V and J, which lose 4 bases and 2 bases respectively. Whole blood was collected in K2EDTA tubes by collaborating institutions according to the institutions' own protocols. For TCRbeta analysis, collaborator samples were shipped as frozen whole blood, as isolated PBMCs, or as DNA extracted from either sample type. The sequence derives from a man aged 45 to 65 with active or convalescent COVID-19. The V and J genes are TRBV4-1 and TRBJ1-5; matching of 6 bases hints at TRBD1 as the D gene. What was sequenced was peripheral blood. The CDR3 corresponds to CASSPGQPGNQPQHF. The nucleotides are TGCGCCAGCAGCCCAGGACAGCCCGGCAATCAGCCCCAGCATTTT.